This TCR beta chain came from a study of CD8+CD57+ T cells in acquired aplastic anemia. Study-level points and caveats: Both patients and controls carried the same twenty-nine CD8+ CDR3 sequences.

Patients who underwent sequencing had shown CD8+CD57+ cell expansion by flow cytometry. A severe acquired aplastic anemia diagnosis applied to all patients. This clonotype appeared a few times. Its antigen is not known. Genomic DNA served as template for TCR beta VDJ and CDR3 profiling. TCRdb reprocessed the reads via MiXCR and lists one record per CDR3 protein. Of a few hundred thousand distinct CDR3 sequences listed, about a third are singletons. V was cut by 4 bases and J by 2 bases, with 14 bases left in between. The CDR3 length is 16 residues. Germline V CDR1 and CDR2: SNHLY, FYNNEI. What was sequenced was sorted CD4+, CD8+, or CD8+CD57+ T cells (not recorded which) from PBMCs. The origin of this receptor is a human donor with aplastic anemia. The chain links TRBV2 to TRBJ2-2; a possible D gene is TRBD1 (6 bases). The CDR3 here is CASSAQGPENTGELFF. The CDR3 nucleotides are TGTGCCAGCAGTGCCCAGGGGCCGGAAAACACCGGGGAGCTGTTTTTT.